The rows below give T cell receptor beta chains drawn from one sample of a study of circulating CD8 cells and anti-PD-1 response in melanoma. Each CDR3 protein is one row after TCRdb ran MiXCR on the reads. This table has hundreds of distinct CDR3 sequences, about 9.4% appearing once. This specimen was CD8+ T cells from PBMCs, taken at baseline or after one month of anti-PD-1 therapy (not recorded which). These receptors all come from a human donor with melanoma. CDR3s include the opening cysteine and the closing phenylalanine or tryptophan. A D gene is named only where the DNA matches it firmly. Size is stated for part of the rows, as once, few or many counts, or as a class when the clone is expanded.

TRBV19	large	NA	TRBJ2-7	CASRDIGTYEQYF	TGTGCCAGTAGGGACATTGGCACCTACGAGCAGTACTTC
TRBV28	large	NA	TRBJ2-4	CASRNWEEAKNIQYF	TGTGCCAGCAGGAATTGGGAGGAGGCCAAAAACATTCAGTACTTC
TRBV29-1	medium-sized	NA	TRBJ2-1	CSVEVGEQFF	TGCAGTGTTGAAGTAGGTGAGCAGTTCTTC
TRBV19	few	TRBD2	TRBJ2-2	CASTGTSGTGELFF	TGTGCCAGCACCGGGACTAGCGGGACCGGGGAGCTGTTTTTT
TRBV28	large	NA	TRBJ2-7	CASTPLHGRWGYEQYF	TGTGCCAGCACCCCCTTGCACGGCCGCTGGGGCTACGAGCAGTACTTC
TRBV7-3	large	NA	TRBJ2-3	CASSRLAKGTDTQYF	TGTGCCAGCAGCCGGCTAGCGAAGGGCACAGATACGCAGTATTTT
TRBV29-1	large	NA	TRBJ2-7	CSGTGQGNSYEQYF	TGCAGTGGGACTGGACAAGGGAACTCCTACGAGCAGTACTTC
TRBV28	medium-sized	TRBD1	TRBJ2-1	CTSSFLTGGGSYNEQFF	TGTACCAGCAGTTTTTTGACAGGGGGAGGCTCCTACAATGAGCAGTTCTTC
TRBV28	large	NA	TRBJ2-2	CASRFNPNTGELFF	TGTGCCAGCAGGTTCAACCCGAACACCGGGGAGCTGTTTTTT
TRBV5-8	NA	NA	TRBJ2-4	CASSLPGPLFLQYF	TGTGCCAGCAGCTTACCGGGACCCCTATTCCTTCAGTACTTC
TRBV5-5	large	TRBD1	TRBJ2-7	CASSLEGQGHEQYF	TGTGCCAGCAGCTTGGAAGGACAGGGCCACGAGCAGTACTTC
TRBV20-1	large	TRBD2	TRBJ2-7	CSARVSSGRTDEQYF	TGCAGTGCTAGAGTTTCTAGCGGGAGGACCGACGAGCAGTACTTC
TRBV28	large	NA	TRBJ2-7	CASSFGLSSYEQYF	TGTGCCAGCAGTTTTGGCCTAAGCTCCTACGAGCAGTACTTC
TRBV27	large	NA	TRBJ2-7	CASSHTGSYEQYF	TGTGCCAGCAGTCATACAGGGTCCTACGAGCAGTACTTC
TRBV11-1	NA	TRBD1	TRBJ2-7	CASRPTDRGIAEQYF	TGTGCCAGCAGACCAACGGACAGGGGTATCGCCGAGCAGTACTTC
TRBV6-5	medium-sized	TRBD2	TRBJ2-1	CASSYSGGGGEQFF	TGTGCCAGCAGTTATTCGGGGGGTGGCGGCGAGCAGTTCTTC
TRBV20-1	few	NA	TRBJ2-4	CSATRKPGQGNIQYF	TGCAGTGCTACCCGTAAACCTGGCCAGGGGAACATTCAGTACTTC
TRBV15	few	TRBD1	TRBJ2-2	CATSRDGAQGARYTGELFF	TGTGCCACCAGCAGAGATGGGGCCCAGGGGGCGCGTTACACCGGGGAGCTGTTTTTT
TRBV19	medium-sized	TRBD2	TRBJ2-1	CASSTSLAGGYSYNEQFF	TGTGCCAGTAGTACATCGTTAGCGGGAGGGTACTCCTACAATGAGCAGTTCTTC
TRBV27	medium-sized	NA	TRBJ2-7	CASSFTSAGEQYF	TGTGCCAGCAGTTTTACTTCCGCGGGCGAGCAGTACTTC
TRBV2	large	TRBD1	TRBJ2-7	CASSEWTGRSDEQYF	TGTGCCAGCAGTGAATGGACAGGGCGTTCAGACGAGCAGTACTTC
TRBV24-1	few	TRBD1	TRBJ2-5	CATSEPEGDREETQYF	TGTGCCACCAGTGAACCTGAGGGGGACAGGGAGGAGACCCAGTACTTC
TRBV28	large	NA	TRBJ1-5	CASSLRGARQPQHF	TGTGCCAGCAGTTTACGGGGGGCACGCCAGCCCCAGCATTTT
TRBV29-1	large	TRBD1	TRBJ2-7	CSVGQVADEQYF	TGCAGTGTCGGACAGGTTGCCGACGAGCAGTACTTC
TRBV28	large	NA	TRBJ2-7	CASSPTPKPDRITLDF	TGTGCCAGCAGCCCTACCCCCAAACCTGACAGGATTACTTTGGACTTC
TRBV7-3	large	NA	TRBJ2-2	CASSVGQHTGELFF	TGTGCCAGCAGTGTTGGTCAGCACACCGGGGAGCTGTTTTTT
TRBV19	NA	NA	TRBJ1-3	CASPGNTTYF	TGTGCCAGCCCCGGAAACACCACATATTTT
TRBV27	large	TRBD2	TRBJ2-5	CASSQGLAGLEETQYF	TGTGCCAGCAGCCAAGGACTAGCCGGATTGGAGGAGACCCAGTACTTC
TRBV20-1	medium-sized	TRBD2	TRBJ2-1	CSARDRTSGSPFSYNEQFF	TGCAGTGCTAGAGATCGGACTAGCGGGAGCCCTTTCTCCTACAATGAGCAGTTCTTC
TRBV28	medium-sized	NA	TRBJ2-7	CASSPPMVIGRTYEQYF	TGTGCCAGCAGCCCCCCCATGGTGATCGGACGAACCTACGAGCAGTACTTC
TRBV20-1	large	NA	TRBJ2-7	CSARGTLSSYEQYF	TGCAGTGCTAGAGGAACTCTGAGCTCCTACGAGCAGTACTTC
TRBV9	large	NA	TRBJ1-1	CASSVAEGLYAEAFF	TGTGCCAGCAGCGTAGCTGAGGGGCTGTACGCTGAAGCTTTCTTT
TRBV27	few	NA	TRBJ2-7	CASSFTSVGEQYF	TGTGCCAGCAGTTTCACTTCTGTAGGGGAGCAGTACTTC
TRBV28	large	NA	TRBJ2-5	CASSIYRYSQETQYF	TGTGCCAGCAGTATTTATCGGTACAGCCAAGAGACCCAGTACTTC
TRBV18	large	NA	TRBJ2-5	CASSPPVGTGVFQETQYF	TGTGCCAGCTCACCACCAGTCGGGACCGGGGTCTTTCAAGAGACCCAGTACTTC
TRBV28	large	NA	TRBJ1-5	CASSRGGRNQPQHF	TGTGCCAGCAGCCGAGGAGGGCGCAATCAGCCCCAGCATTTT
TRBV19	NA	NA	TRBJ2-7	CASSEGRGYEQYF	TGTGCCAGTAGTGAGGGGAGAGGCTACGAGCAGTACTTC
TRBV25-1	medium-sized	NA	TRBJ2-3	CASSTDTQYF	TGTGCCAGCAGCACAGATACGCAGTATTTT
TRBV2	large	NA	TRBJ2-1	CASLPGTIYNEQFF	TGTGCCAGCTTACCGGGGACGATCTACAATGAGCAGTTCTTC
TRBV4-1	medium-sized	TRBD1	TRBJ1-5	CASSPGETGGLNQPQHF	TGCGCCAGCAGCCCCGGCGAGACAGGGGGCTTAAATCAGCCCCAGCATTTT
TRBV24-1	large	NA	TRBJ2-7	CATSSYKDNDEQYF	TGTGCCACCAGCAGTTATAAGGACAACGACGAGCAGTACTTC
TRBV19	medium-sized	NA	TRBJ2-1	CASSGAKYNEQFF	TGTGCCAGTAGCGGGGCGAAATACAATGAGCAGTTCTTC
TRBV27	large	NA	TRBJ2-7	CASRPTETYEQYF	TGTGCCAGCCGACCGACAGAGACCTACGAGCAGTACTTC
TRBV28	large	TRBD2	TRBJ2-1	CASSGLAGISEQFF	TGTGCCAGCAGTGGACTAGCGGGAATAAGTGAGCAGTTCTTC
TRBV24-1	medium-sized	TRBD2	TRBJ2-7	CLGGEAGAYEQYF	TGTTTGGGGGGGGAGGCGGGAGCCTACGAGCAGTACTTC
TRBV7-8	few	TRBD1	TRBJ2-1	CASSLAPGQGGEQFF	TGTGCCAGCAGCTTAGCTCCGGGACAGGGAGGTGAGCAGTTCTTC
TRBV20-1	large	TRBD2	TRBJ2-1	CSARDQTSGSPFSYNEQFF	TGCAGTGCTAGAGATCAGACTAGCGGGAGCCCTTTCTCCTACAATGAGCAGTTCTTC
TRBV2	hyperexpanded	NA	TRBJ2-7	CASSDQSMSYEQYF	TGTGCCAGCAGTGACCAGTCTATGTCCTACGAGCAGTACTTC
TRBV28	large	TRBD1	TRBJ2-7	CASSPTGGTYEQYF	TGTGCCAGCAGTCCCACAGGGGGGACCTACGAGCAGTACTTC
TRBV11-2	NA	TRBD2	TRBJ2-1	CASSLVFGTSGREFF	TGTGCCAGCAGCTTAGTATTTGGGACTAGCGGGAGGGAATTCTTC
TRBV12-5	medium-sized	TRBD1	TRBJ2-7	CASAPDRDGNEQYF	TGTGCTAGTGCCCCTGACAGGGACGGCAACGAGCAGTACTTC
TRBV15	medium-sized	TRBD1	TRBJ2-7	CATSLGTGSSYEQYF	TGTGCCACGTCGTTGGGGACAGGAAGCTCCTACGAGCAGTACTTC
TRBV25-1	NA	NA	TRBJ2-7	CASREEAYGQYF	TGTGCCAGCAGGGAAGAGGCATACGGGCAGTACTTC
TRBV5-6	medium-sized	NA	TRBJ1-1	CASSLNMGNTEAFF	TGTGCCAGCAGCTTGAACATGGGGAACACTGAAGCTTTCTTT
TRBV28	large	TRBD2	TRBJ2-7	CASSSSGLANEQYF	TGTGCCAGCAGTTCATCGGGACTAGCGAACGAGCAGTACTTC
TRBV19	large	TRBD1	TRBJ2-7	CASSPWTGQSYEQYF	TGTGCCAGTAGTCCTTGGACAGGTCAATCCTACGAGCAGTACTTC
TRBV7-3	medium-sized	TRBD2	TRBJ2-1	CASSEGSGNNEQFF	TGTGCCAGCAGCGAAGGGAGCGGGAACAATGAGCAGTTCTTC
TRBV5-1	NA	TRBD1	TRBJ2-7	CASSRGQGSSYEQYF	TGCGCCAGCAGCAGGGGACAGGGAAGCTCCTACGAGCAGTACTTC
TRBV19	large	NA	TRBJ2-1	CASSIASGFASDEQFF	TGTGCCAGTAGTATAGCGTCAGGGTTCGCGTCGGATGAGCAGTTCTTC